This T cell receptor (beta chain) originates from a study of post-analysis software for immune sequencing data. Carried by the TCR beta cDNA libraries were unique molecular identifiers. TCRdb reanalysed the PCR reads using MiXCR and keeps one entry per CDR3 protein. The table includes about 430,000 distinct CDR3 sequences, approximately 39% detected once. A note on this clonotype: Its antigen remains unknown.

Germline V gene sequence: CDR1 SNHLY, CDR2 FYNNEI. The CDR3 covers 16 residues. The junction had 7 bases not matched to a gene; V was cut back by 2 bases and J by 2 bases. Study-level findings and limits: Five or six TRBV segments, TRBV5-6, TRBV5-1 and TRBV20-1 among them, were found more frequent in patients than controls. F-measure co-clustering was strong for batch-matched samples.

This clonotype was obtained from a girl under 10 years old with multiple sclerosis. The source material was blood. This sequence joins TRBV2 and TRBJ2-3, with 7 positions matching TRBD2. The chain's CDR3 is CASSEISGILTDTQYF. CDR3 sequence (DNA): TGTGCCAGCAGTGAAATAAGCGGGATCCTCACAGATACGCAGTATTTT.